Given below is one TCR beta chain in context. The antigen is not known. Free of recent acute infections or vaccinations, the donors were healthy HIV-negative adults. Division of CD4+ cells produced a CD45RA+ naive subset and a CD45RA-negative memory subset. Using immunoSEQ multiplex PCR, the repertoire was profiled, and TCRdb retains in-frame clones only, with some absent. The repertoire has fewer than 1.6 million clones, 98% of them found once; the top ten carry 0.36%. CDR1 MDHEN and CDR2 SYDVKM come from the germline V gene. V shed 8 bases and J 9 bases; nucleotides not matched to a gene: 16. This CDR3 has 15 residues. This entry belongs to a study of shared clonotypes between healthy human individuals. Findings and caveats of the study: Clonotype sharing across a few donors was observed for around 5% of naive CD4 clonotypes. Clonotypes shared by all four donors outscored non-shared clonotypes in generation probability.

The sequenced sample consisted of naive CD4+ T cells sorted from blood. As to subset: CD45RA+ positively selected. The origin of this receptor is a man aged 25 to 45 in good health. V gene TRBV28 combines with J gene TRBJ2-1, with TRBD2 identical over 7 bases. The CDR3 region has the DNA TGTGCCAGCGTCCCCTTAGCGGGCCAGTTAGGTGAGCAGTTCTTC. It codes for CASVPLAGQLGEQFF.